The T cell receptor beta chain under discussion was sequenced for a study of shared T cell receptors in the human thymus. CDR1 MGHDK and CDR2 SYGVNS come from the germline V gene. This CDR3 spans 13 amino acids. V was cut by 4 bases and J by 0 bases, with 4 bases left in between. Here immunoSEQ multiplex PCR was the method, and the copy in TCRdb shows in-frame clones only, minus some. This table has hundreds of thousands of clones, 87% appearing once. These records were also assigned to another study, of human thymus T cells. From that study: Resections obtained during corrective heart surgery supplied the thymus tissue. An apparent bias in V and J gene usage was seen in thymic and blood repertoires. Highly overlapping thymic repertoires in unrelated individuals were reported by related research.

The V gene is TRBV25-1, the J gene TRBJ2-1; no clear D. Sequenced: thymocytes. This sequence was found in a boy under two years old with a congenital heart defect. The CDR3 here is CASSGSSYNEQFF. The CDR3 nucleotides read TGTGCCAGCAGTGGGAGCTCCTACAATGAGCAGTTCTTC.